The clone carrying this T cell receptor beta chain occurred a few times. This record belongs to a study of blood T cells in healthy people across ages. Each donor's blood draw was around 9.2 milliliters of peripheral blood. Alongside a J-beta primer mix, a sample-barcoded 5' primer served in a second PCR lasting about 7 to 12 cycles. Using its own MiXCR run on the 5' RACE reads, TCRdb lists one record per CDR3 protein. Of roughly 1,800,000 distinct CDR3 sequences in the sample, 40% to 55% were seen once. The material sequenced was blood. This clonotype originated in a middle-aged woman in good health.

CDR3 in DNA: TGCAGTGCTAGTTCCCGGGGGGAGACCCAGTACTTC. Translation: CSASSRGETQYF. This chain links TRBV20-1 with TRBJ2-5; D possibly corresponds to TRBD2 (6 bases). The germline V and J ends were trimmed by 3 bases and 5 bases, with 10 bases remaining between them. CDR1 and CDR2 from the germline V gene are DFQATT and SNEGSKA (reference sequence). This CDR3 has 12 amino acids.